Listed below are T cell receptor beta chains from one sample, sequenced in a study of preoperative IRX-2 immunotherapy in early breast cancer. Assay: immunoSEQ multiplex PCR; the TCRdb copy retains only in-frame clones and omits some. The sample lists around 95,000 clones, 86% occurring once. The input for sequencing was tumor tissue, taken after IRX-2 immunotherapy. Receptor source: a human donor with breast cancer. CDR3s include the opening cysteine and the closing phenylalanine or tryptophan. A D gene is named only where the DNA matches it firmly. Size is omitted from some rows. Given values are once, few, many or a class for expanded clones.

V,J,size,D,DNA,CDR3
TRBV19,TRBJ1-1,-,-,TGTGCCAGTCGCGAGACGCGGCTTATGAACACTGAAGCTTTCTTT,CASRETRLMNTEAFF
TRBV7-1,TRBJ1-2,-,TRBD1,TGTGCCAGCAGATTGGCCGGGACAGAAGTAGGCTACACCTTC,CASRLAGTEVGYTF
TRBV6-8,TRBJ2-1,-,-,TGTGCCAGCAGTTCCCGACTAGAGGGTGGCAATGAGCAGTTCTTC,CASSSRLEGGNEQFF
TRBV19,TRBJ2-7,-,TRBD1,TGTGCCAGTAGTATCCGGGACAGTTCCTACGAGCAGTACTTC,CASSIRDSSYEQYF
TRBV5-1,TRBJ2-1,-,-,TGCGCCAGCAGCTTGGGCGCTTTAAGCTCCTACAATGAGCAGTTCTTC,CASSLGALSSYNEQFF
TRBV28,TRBJ1-5,-,-,TGTGCCAGCAGTCTGCGGACTTCTGGTCGTCAGCCCCAGCATTTT,CASSLRTSGRQPQHF
TRBV11-1,TRBJ2-1,once,TRBD1,TGTGCCAGCAGCTTTCGGGACAGGGGGAATAATGAGCAGTTCTTC,CASSFRDRGNNEQFF
TRBV11-3,TRBJ2-1,-,-,TGTGCCAGCAGCCGGGACAACGCTCGAAACAATGAGCAGTTCTTC,CASSRDNARNNEQFF
TRBV19,TRBJ1-4,-,-,TGTGCCAGTAGTACTCTCCGGGCAGTGAATGAAAAACTGTTTTTT,CASSTLRAVNEKLFF
TRBV28,TRBJ1-5,-,-,TGTGCCAGCAGTCAGGGACGCGCAGCGGCCTCTTATAGCAATCAGCCCCAGCATTTT,CASSQGRAAASYSNQPQHF
TRBV6-8,TRBJ1-5,-,-,TGTGCCAGCAGGGGCGGGGGAGGTAGCAATCAGCCCCAGCATTTT,CASRGGGGSNQPQHF
TRBV14,TRBJ1-5,few,-,TGTGCCAGCAGCCAGGCCTTGAATCAGCCCCAGCATTTT,CASSQALNQPQHF
TRBV27,TRBJ2-1,-,-,TGTGCCAGCCTGAGCTCCTACAATGAGCAGTTCTTC,CASLSSYNEQFF
TRBV14,TRBJ2-7,-,TRBD1,TGTGCCAGCAGCCTAACAGGGGGCTCCTACGAGCAGTACTTC,CASSLTGGSYEQYF
TRBV30,TRBJ2-5,-,TRBD2,TGTGCCTGGAGTGCGGGACTAGCGGAGGGGGAGACCCAGTACTTC,CAWSAGLAEGETQYF
TRBV19,TRBJ2-7,-,TRBD2,TGTGCCAGTAGCTCAAGATCGGGACTAGGGGAGCCCTACGAGCAGTACTTC,CASSSRSGLGEPYEQYF
TRBV6-8,TRBJ1-1,-,-,TGTGCCAGCAGTTACGACGGAGGGAGGTCAATTGAAGCTTTCTTT,CASSYDGGRSIEAFF
TRBV19,TRBJ1-1,-,-,TGTGCCAGTAGTATTTCGGCCACGAACACTGAAGCTTTCTTT,CASSISATNTEAFF
TRBV5-1,TRBJ1-1,-,TRBD1,TGCGCCAGCAGCTTGGACCCACAGGGGGCGAGTACTGAAGCTTTCTTT,CASSLDPQGASTEAFF